This TCR beta chain appears in the sequencing data of a study of T cells after yellow fever vaccination. Study overall: Any fraction with a low cell number was prepared using SMART-Seq v4 Ultra Low Input. Study observations and caveats: Post-booster repertoires contained most primary-vaccination clones again (approximately 97% CD4, 85% to 90% CD8).

Production of TCR cDNA was by 5'RACE template switching, which also added a universal primer site and UMIs. TCRdb re-called the 5' RACE reads with MiXCR, one entry per CDR3 protein. The table has hundreds of thousands of distinct CDR3 sequences, under 20% seen once. Germline V gene lookup returns CDR1 MNHEY and CDR2 SVGAGI. Trimming at V came to 6 bases and at J to 7 bases, leaving 21 bases not matched to a gene. The CDR3 runs to 19 residues. Comment on this clonotype: The antigen remains unidentified.

Source: PBMCs, taken before the yellow fever booster vaccination. This rearrangement joins TRBV6-5 to TRBJ2-1, with TRBD2 matching over 10 bases. The sequence came from a man aged 18 to 30 who received the YFV17D yellow fever vaccine. CDR3 amino acids: CASSHSMPRDSGGRNEQFF. The DNA of the CDR3 is TGTGCCAGCAGCCATAGCATGCCCCGTGATAGCGGGGGGAGAAATGAGCAGTTCTTC.